The table lists the clone carrying this TCR beta chain with a count of one. The data derive from a study of blood T cell repertoires in COVID-19. In the original processing: Researchers report that nucleated cell counts were estimated from reference gene primer amplification. Profiling relied on immunoSEQ multiplex PCR, and the TCRdb table lists in-frame clones only, not all of them. That table supplies the V and J calls and clone size; D and trimming were determined from the DNA. The sample lists roughly 360,000 clones; over 75% were seen once. The CDR3 contains 17 residues. Germline assignment: CDR1 MNHEY and CDR2 SMNVEV (reference sequence). The V gene end was trimmed by 6 bases and the J gene end by 1 base; junction bases not matched to a gene: 12.

V gene TRBV27 combines with J gene TRBJ1-2, with TRBD1 identical over 9 bases. The sample taken for sequencing was PBMCs or T cells enriched from blood (not recorded which). This receptor was obtained from a woman aged 25 to 39 with acute COVID-19. Here the CDR3 reads CASSALDRGAFNYGYTF. The DNA for the CDR3 is TGTGCCAGCAGCGCCCTAGACAGGGGGGCTTTTAACTATGGCTACACCTTC.